This entry is about one T cell receptor beta chain. The J segment lost 6 bases and the V segment lost 4 bases, leaving 11 bases of the junction unmatched. The CDR3 is 19 residues long. Germline V gene lookup returns CDR1 MNHEY and CDR2 SMNVEV (reference sequence). Original processing notes: Nucleated cell number was recorded as an estimate derived from reference gene primer amplification. Sequenced by immunoSEQ multiplex PCR; TCRdb stores in-frame clones only, minus some. V and J calls and clone size are those listed in that table; D and trimming were worked out from the DNA. The top ten clones hold 6% to 8% of a sample with roughly 220,000 clones, roughly 76% of them seen once. Patients of the Seattle cohort, enrolled during active infection, were followed longitudinally. The sample comes from a study of blood T cell repertoires in COVID-19. Study-level information: Whether acute or convalescent, the COVID-19 samples came from the United States, Italy and Spain.

This chain links TRBV27 with TRBJ2-2, with 16 bases identical to TRBD2. Sequencing was carried out using peripheral blood. The TCR comes from a woman over 75 with COVID-19, enrolled during active disease. The CDR3 protein is CASSSNKGLAGGPSGELFF. The CDR3 DNA reads as TGTGCCAGCAGTTCAAATAAGGGACTAGCGGGAGGGCCTTCCGGGGAGCTGTTTTTT.